The 2 T cell receptor beta chains below were found in one sample sequenced in a study of blood T cells in healthy people across ages. It was with a sample-barcoded 5' primer and a J-beta primer mix that a second PCR of about 6 to 12 cycles was run. TCRdb fed the 5' RACE reads into MiXCR, producing one record per CDR3 protein. Among fewer than 800,000 distinct CDR3 sequences, less than 40% were seen once, and the ten largest hold approximately 15%. Material for sequencing was blood. The receptors were gathered from a woman older than 75 in good health.

This clonotype was seen only a few times. At one boundary the junction diverges from the germline segment, which might be a read error. The chain is built from TRBV12-3 or TRBV12-4 and TRBJ1-2; D is unresolved. CDR3 size: 13 residues. The chain's CDR3 is CASSPLHSRDLSF. Here the CDR3 DNA reads TGTGCCAGCAGTCCCCTCCACTCCAGAGACCTCTCCTTC.

The rearrangement uses TRBV27 and TRBJ2-7; D is perhaps TRBD1 or TRBD2 (5 bases each). Trimming took 4 bases from V and 1 from J, leaving 11 bases between them. Germline assignment: CDR1 MNHEY and CDR2 SMNVEV (reference sequence). The CDR3 has 14 amino acids. The CDR3 loop reads CASSSGRTSYEQYF. As DNA, the CDR3 is TGTGCCAGCAGTTCGGGACGGACGTCCTACGAGCAGTACTTC.